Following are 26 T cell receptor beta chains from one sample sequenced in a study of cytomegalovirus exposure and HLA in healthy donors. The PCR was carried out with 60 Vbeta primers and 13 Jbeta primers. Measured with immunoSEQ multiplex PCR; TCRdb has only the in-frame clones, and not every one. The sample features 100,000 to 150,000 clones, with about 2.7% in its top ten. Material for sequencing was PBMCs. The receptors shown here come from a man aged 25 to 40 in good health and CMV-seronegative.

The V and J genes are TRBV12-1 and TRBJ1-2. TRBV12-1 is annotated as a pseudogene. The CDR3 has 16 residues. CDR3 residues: CASSPPLARTAYGYTF. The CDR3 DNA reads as TGTGCCAGCAGCCCTCCACTAGCTCGGACGGCATATGGCTACACCTTC.

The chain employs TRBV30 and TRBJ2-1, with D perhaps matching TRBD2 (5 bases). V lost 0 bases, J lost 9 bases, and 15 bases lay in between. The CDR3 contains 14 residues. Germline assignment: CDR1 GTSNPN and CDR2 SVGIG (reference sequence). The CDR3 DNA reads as TGTGCCTGGAGTGTAAGCGACCTCCGGGGTGAGCAGTTCTTC. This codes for CAWSVSDLRGEQFF.

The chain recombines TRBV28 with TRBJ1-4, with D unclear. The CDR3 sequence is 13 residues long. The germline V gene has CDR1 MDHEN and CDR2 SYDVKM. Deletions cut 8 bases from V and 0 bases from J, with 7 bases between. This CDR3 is CASGQATNEKLFF. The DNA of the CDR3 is TGTGCCAGCGGCCAGGCAACTAATGAAAAACTGTTTTTT.

CDR3 bases: TGCGCCAGCGGACTAGCGGGGGAATACGAGCAGTACTTC. Translating gives CASGLAGEYEQYF. This chain connects TRBV5-1 to TRBJ2-7; 13 nucleotides line up with TRBD2. The CDR3 length is 13 residues. The V segment lost 7 bases and the J segment 4 bases; nucleotides outside the gene matches: 2. Per the germline V gene, CDR1 is SGHRS and CDR2 is YFSETQ.

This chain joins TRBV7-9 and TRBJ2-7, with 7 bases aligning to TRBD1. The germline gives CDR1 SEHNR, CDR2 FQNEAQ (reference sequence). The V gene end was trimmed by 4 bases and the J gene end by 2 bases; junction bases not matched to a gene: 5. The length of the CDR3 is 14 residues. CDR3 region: CASSSGTGAYEQYF. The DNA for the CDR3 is TGTGCCAGCAGCTCAGGAACAGGGGCCTACGAGCAGTACTTC.

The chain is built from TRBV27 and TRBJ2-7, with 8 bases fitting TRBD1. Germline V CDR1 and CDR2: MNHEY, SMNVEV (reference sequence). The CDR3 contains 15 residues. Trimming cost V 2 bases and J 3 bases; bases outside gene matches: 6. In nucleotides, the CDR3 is TGTGCCAGCAGTTTAGGGACAGGTATGGACTACGAGCAGTACTTC. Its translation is CASSLGTGMDYEQYF.

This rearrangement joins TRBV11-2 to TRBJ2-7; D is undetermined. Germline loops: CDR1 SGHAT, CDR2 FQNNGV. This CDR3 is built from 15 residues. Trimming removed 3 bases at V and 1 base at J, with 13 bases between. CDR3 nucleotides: TGTGCCAGCAGCTTTAACTTCTTCATATCCTACGAGCAGTACTTC. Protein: CASSFNFFISYEQYF.

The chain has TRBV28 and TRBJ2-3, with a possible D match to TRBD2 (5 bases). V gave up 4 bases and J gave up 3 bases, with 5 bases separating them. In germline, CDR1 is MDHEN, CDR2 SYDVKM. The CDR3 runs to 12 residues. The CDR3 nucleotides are TGTGCCAGCAGTTCGGGGACAGATACGCAGTATTTT. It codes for CASSSGTDTQYF. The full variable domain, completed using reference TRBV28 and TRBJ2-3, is DVKVTQSSRYLVKRTGEKVFLECVQDMDHENMFWYRQDPGLGLRLIYFSYDVKMKEKGDIPEGYSVSREKKERFSLILESASTNQTSMYLCASSSGTDTQYFGPGTRLTVL.

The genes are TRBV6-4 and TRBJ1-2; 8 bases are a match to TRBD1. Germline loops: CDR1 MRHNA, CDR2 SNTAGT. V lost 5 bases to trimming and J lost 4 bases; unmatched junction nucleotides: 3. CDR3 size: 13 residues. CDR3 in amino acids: CASSPGTGYGYTF. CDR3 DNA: TGTGCCAGCAGTCCCGGGACAGGCTATGGCTACACCTTC.

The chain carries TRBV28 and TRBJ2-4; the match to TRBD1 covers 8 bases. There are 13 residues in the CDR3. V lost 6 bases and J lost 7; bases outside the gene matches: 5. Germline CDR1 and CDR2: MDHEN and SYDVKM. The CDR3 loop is CASSRQGINIQYF. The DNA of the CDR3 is TGTGCCAGCAGCAGACAGGGGATCAACATTCAGTACTTC.

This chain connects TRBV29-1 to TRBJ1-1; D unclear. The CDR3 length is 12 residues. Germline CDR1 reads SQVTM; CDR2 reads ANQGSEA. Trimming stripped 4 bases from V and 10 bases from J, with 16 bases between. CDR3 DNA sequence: TGCAGCGTTGCGGTAGCGACCGCAATAGCTTTCTTT. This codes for CSVAVATAIAFF.

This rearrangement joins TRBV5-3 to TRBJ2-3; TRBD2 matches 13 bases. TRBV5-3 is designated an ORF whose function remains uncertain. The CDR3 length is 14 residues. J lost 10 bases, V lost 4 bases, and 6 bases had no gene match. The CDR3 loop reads CARSLTSGRAPQYF. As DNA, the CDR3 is TGTGCCAGAAGCCTTACTAGCGGGAGGGCTCCGCAGTATTTT.

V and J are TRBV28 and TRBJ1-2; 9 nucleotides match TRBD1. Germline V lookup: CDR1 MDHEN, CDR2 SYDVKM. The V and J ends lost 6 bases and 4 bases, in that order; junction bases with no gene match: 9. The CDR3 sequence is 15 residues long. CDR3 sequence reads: CASRMEQGAAYGYTF. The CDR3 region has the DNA TGTGCCAGCAGGATGGAACAGGGGGCGGCCTATGGCTACACCTTC.

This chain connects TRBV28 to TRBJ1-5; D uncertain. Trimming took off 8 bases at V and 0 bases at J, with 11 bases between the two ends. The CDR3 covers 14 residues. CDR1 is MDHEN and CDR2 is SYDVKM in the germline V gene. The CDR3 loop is CASGGRYSNQPQHF. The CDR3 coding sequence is TGTGCCAGCGGAGGACGCTATAGCAATCAGCCCCAGCATTTT.

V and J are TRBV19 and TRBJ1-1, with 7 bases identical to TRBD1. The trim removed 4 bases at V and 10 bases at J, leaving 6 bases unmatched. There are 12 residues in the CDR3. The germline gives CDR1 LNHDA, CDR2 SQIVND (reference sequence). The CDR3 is CASSRDRVGAFF. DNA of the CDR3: TGTGCCAGTAGTAGAGACAGGGTTGGAGCTTTCTTT. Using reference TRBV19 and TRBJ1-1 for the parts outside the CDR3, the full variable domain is DGGITQSPKYLFRKEGQNVTLSCEQNLNHDAMYWYRQDPGQGLRLIYYSQIVNDFQKGDIAEGYSVSREKKESFPLTVTSAQKNPTAFYLCASSRDRVGAFFGQGTRLTVV.

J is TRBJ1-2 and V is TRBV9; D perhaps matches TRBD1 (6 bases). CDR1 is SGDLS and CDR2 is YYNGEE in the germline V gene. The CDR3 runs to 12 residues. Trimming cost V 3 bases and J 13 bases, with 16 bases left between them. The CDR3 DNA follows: TGTGCCAGCAGCGATTCTAAGGGACAACTCACCTTC. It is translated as CASSDSKGQLTF.

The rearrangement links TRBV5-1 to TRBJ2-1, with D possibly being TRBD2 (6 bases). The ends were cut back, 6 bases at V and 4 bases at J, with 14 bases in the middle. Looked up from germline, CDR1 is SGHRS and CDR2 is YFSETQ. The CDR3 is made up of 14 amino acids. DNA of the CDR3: TGCGCCAGCACCGAATCAGGGACTTACAATGAGCAGTTCTTC. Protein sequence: CASTESGTYNEQFF.

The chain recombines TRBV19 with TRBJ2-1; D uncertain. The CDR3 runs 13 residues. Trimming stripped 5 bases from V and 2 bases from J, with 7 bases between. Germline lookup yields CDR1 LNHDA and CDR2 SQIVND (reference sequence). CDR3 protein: CASSRGTYNEQFF. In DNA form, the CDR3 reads TGTGCCAGTAGTCGCGGAACCTACAATGAGCAGTTCTTC.

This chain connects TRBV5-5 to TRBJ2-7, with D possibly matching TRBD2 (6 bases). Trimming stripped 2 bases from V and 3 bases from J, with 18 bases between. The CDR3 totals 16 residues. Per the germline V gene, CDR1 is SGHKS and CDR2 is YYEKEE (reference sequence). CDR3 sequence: CASSFWGDGGDYEQYF. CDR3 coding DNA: TGTGCCAGCAGCTTTTGGGGTGACGGAGGGGACTACGAGCAGTACTTC.

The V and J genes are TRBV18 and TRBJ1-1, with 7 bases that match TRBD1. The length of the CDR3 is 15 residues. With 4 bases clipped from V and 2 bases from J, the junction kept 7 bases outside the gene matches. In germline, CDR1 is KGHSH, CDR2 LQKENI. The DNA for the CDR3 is TGTGCCAGCTCACTGGGACGGACAGGTAACACTGAAGCTTTCTTT. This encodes CASSLGRTGNTEAFF.

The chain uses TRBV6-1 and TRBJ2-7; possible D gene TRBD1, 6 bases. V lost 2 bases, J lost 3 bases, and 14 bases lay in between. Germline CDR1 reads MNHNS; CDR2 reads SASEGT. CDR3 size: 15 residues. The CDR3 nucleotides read TGTGCCAGCAGTGAATATCTGGGGGCGGGCTACGAGCAGTACTTC. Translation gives CASSEYLGAGYEQYF.

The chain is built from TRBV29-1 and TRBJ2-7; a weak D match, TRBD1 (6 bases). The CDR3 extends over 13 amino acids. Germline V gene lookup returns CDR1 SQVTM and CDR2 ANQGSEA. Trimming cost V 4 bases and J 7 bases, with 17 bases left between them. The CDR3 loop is CSVALGAGAEQYF. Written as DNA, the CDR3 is TGCAGCGTTGCCCTCGGGGCAGGGGCGGAGCAGTACTTC.

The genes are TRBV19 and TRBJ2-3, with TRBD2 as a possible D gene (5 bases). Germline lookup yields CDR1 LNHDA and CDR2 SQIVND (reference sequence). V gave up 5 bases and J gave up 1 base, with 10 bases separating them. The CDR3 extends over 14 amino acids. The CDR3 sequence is CASSSPGGTDTQYF. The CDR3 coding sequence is TGTGCCAGTAGTTCCCCCGGGGGCACAGATACGCAGTATTTT.

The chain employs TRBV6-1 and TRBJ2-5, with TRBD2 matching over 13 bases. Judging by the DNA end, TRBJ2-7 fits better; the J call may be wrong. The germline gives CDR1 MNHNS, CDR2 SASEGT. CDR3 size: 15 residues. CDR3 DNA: TGTGCCAGCAAAAGCGGGACTAGCGGGACTTTCGAGCAGTACTTC. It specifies CASKSGTSGTFEQYF.

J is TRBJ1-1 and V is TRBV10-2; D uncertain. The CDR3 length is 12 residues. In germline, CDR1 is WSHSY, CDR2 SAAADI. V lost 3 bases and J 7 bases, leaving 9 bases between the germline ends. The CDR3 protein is CASSDRGREAFF. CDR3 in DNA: TGCGCCAGCAGTGACCGGGGTCGTGAAGCTTTCTTT.

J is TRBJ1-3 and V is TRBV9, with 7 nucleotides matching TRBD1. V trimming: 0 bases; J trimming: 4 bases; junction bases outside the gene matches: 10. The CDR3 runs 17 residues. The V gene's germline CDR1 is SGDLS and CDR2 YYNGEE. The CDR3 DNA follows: TGTGCCAGCAGCGTAGCCCCAGAGACAGGGAACGGAAACACCATATATTTT. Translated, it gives CASSVAPETGNGNTIYF.